The 31 T cell receptor beta chains below were found in one sample sequenced in a study of shared clonotypes between healthy human individuals. Assay used: immunoSEQ multiplex PCR; TCRdb lists only in-frame clones, some missing. Among over 700,000 clones listed, approximately 72% were seen once. Sequenced sample: memory CD4+ T cells sorted from blood. Sample subset: CD45RA-negative fraction. These receptor sequences come from a woman aged 25 to 39 in good health.

V is TRBV28 and J is TRBJ1-4, with D tentatively TRBD1 (5 bases). Germline assignment: CDR1 MDHEN and CDR2 SYDVKM. CDR3 size: 14 residues. Trimming removed 8 bases at V and 13 bases at J, with 23 bases between. The chain's CDR3 is CASGPSGVAEVLFF. As DNA, the CDR3 is TGTGCCAGCGGTCCCTCGGGGGTGGCTGAGGTACTGTTTTTT.

The chain has TRBV4-1 and TRBJ2-1, with a possible D match to TRBD2 (7 bases). Germline CDR1 MGHRA, CDR2 YSYEKL. The CDR3 is 17 residues long. Trimming took off 7 bases at V and 2 bases at J, with 21 bases between the two ends. The CDR3: CASTPPGGGRTYNEQFF. CDR3 sequence (DNA): TGCGCCAGCACCCCCCCGGGGGGCGGAAGGACCTACAATGAGCAGTTCTTC.

The chain has TRBV18 and TRBJ2-5; no clear D. The germline CDR1 and CDR2 sequences are KGHSH and LQKENI. The length of the CDR3 is 14 residues. The V and J ends lost 3 bases and 2 bases respectively, with 10 bases between them. In DNA, the CDR3 is TGTGCCAGCTCACCCTCGAACAAGCAAGAGACCCAGTACTTC. Its translation is CASSPSNKQETQYF.

The chain uses TRBV18 and TRBJ1-5; TRBD1 is a possible D gene (5 bases). V was trimmed by 2 bases and J by 6 bases, leaving 14 bases between them. The germline V gene has CDR1 KGHSH and CDR2 LQKENI. CDR3 length equals 15 residues. The CDR3 sequence is CASSPSSDISQPQHF. The DNA for the CDR3 is TGTGCCAGCTCACCATCGTCGGACATAAGTCAGCCCCAGCATTTT.

This sequence joins TRBV6-5 and TRBJ2-1; D not certain. The CDR3 contains 11 residues. The V gene's germline CDR1 is MNHEY and CDR2 SVGAGI. V gave up 6 bases and J gave up 9 bases, with 9 bases separating them. CDR3 nucleotide sequence: TGTGCCAGCAGCTCAGAGAGTGAGCAGTTCTTC. It codes for CASSSESEQFF.

This clone was seen a handful of times. The identical CDR3 is also encoded by other nucleotide sequences in the sample. The V gene is TRBV7-3, the J gene TRBJ2-1, with a tentative D call TRBD2 (6 bases). The V end lost 2 bases, the J end lost 4 bases, and 12 bases lay between the germline ends. The CDR3 extends over 15 amino acids. Germline-derived CDR1 and CDR2 are SGHTA and FQGTGA. The CDR3 here is CASSLGSGLYNEQFF. CDR3 nucleotides: TGTGCCAGCAGCTTAGGGAGCGGGTTATACAATGAGCAGTTCTTC.

V gene TRBV29-1 combines with J gene TRBJ2-3; either TRBD1 or TRBD2 may supply D (5 bases each). Germline assignment: CDR1 SQVTM and CDR2 ANQGSEA. Trimming removed 5 bases at V and 0 bases at J, with 18 bases between. The CDR3 loop spans 16 amino acids. The CDR3 nucleotides read TGCAGCGTTCTCAAGGGACGGAACCCAAGCACAGATACGCAGTATTTT. This sequence encodes CSVLKGRNPSTDTQYF.

This clone was detected only once. The chain joins TRBV21-1 to TRBJ1-1. TRBV21-1 is designated a pseudogene. The CDR3 runs to 14 residues. DNA for the CDR3: TGTGCCAGCAGCAACGGGGCTATCTGGACTGAAGCTTTCTTT. Residues: CASSNGAIWTEAFF.

Concerning this clone itself: Distinct nucleotide sequences in the sample also encode this CDR3. The CDR3, as DNA: TGTGCCAGCAGCTTAGAAGTGAACACTGAAGCTTTCTTT. Its protein is CASSLEVNTEAFF. The chain couples TRBV7-6 to TRBJ1-1, with no clear D. Trimming took off 1 base at V and 0 bases at J, with 3 bases between the two ends. CDR1 SGHVS and CDR2 FNYEAQ come from the germline V gene. The CDR3 covers 13 residues.

The rearrangement uses TRBV28 and TRBJ1-4; the D gene is possibly TRBD1 (6 bases). Germline values: CDR1 MDHEN, CDR2 SYDVKM. Trimming stripped 2 bases from V and 5 bases from J, with 15 bases between. The CDR3 is made up of 16 amino acids. CDR3 in DNA: TGTGCCAGCAGTTTAAGGGGGGGTCCCCGGAATGAAAAACTGTTTTTT. Protein sequence: CASSLRGGPRNEKLFF.

This chain uses TRBV20-1 with TRBJ1-2; possibly TRBD1 for D (5 bases). The V gene lost 6 bases and the J gene lost 4 bases, with 9 bases spanning the gap. Germline CDR1 and CDR2: DFQATT and SNEGSKA (reference sequence). The CDR3 runs to 11 residues. The CDR3 region has the DNA TGCAGTGCCCGGGACGGCTATGGCTACACCTTC. Its translation: CSARDGYGYTF.

The J gene is TRBJ2-5, the V gene TRBV29-1, with a possible D match to TRBD2 (5 bases). Trimming took 4 bases from V and 2 from J, leaving 14 bases between them. The CDR3 covers 14 residues. CDR1 and CDR2 (germline): SQVTM, ANQGSEA. CDR3 sequence reads: CSVGREGYQETQYF. The DNA of the CDR3 is TGCAGCGTTGGACGGGAAGGATATCAAGAGACCCAGTACTTC.

This chain uses TRBV27 with TRBJ2-7; D is undetermined. The V end lost 5 bases, the J end lost 2 bases, and 16 bases lay between the germline ends. This CDR3 contains 15 residues. Germline CDR1 reads MNHEY; CDR2 reads SMNVEV (reference sequence). This CDR3 reads CASSRYPTSPYEQYF. CDR3 DNA sequence: TGTGCCAGCAGTCGATACCCGACAAGCCCCTACGAGCAGTACTTC.

The chain joins TRBV10-2 to TRBJ2-3, with 12 bases identical to TRBD2. The CDR3 runs to 15 residues. The V gene's germline CDR1 is WSHSY and CDR2 SAAADI. With 6 bases clipped from V and 3 bases from J, the junction kept 4 bases outside the gene matches. The CDR3 nucleotides read TGCGCCAGCAGGATAGGACTAGCGGGGACAGATACGCAGTATTTT. Its translation is CASRIGLAGTDTQYF.

This chain links TRBV18 with TRBJ1-1, with TRBD1 as a possible D gene (6 bases). Per the germline V gene, CDR1 is KGHSH and CDR2 is LQKENI. The ends were cut back, 4 bases at V and 11 bases at J, with 14 bases in the middle. The CDR3 is 12 residues long. CDR3 sequence: CASSRPQGTAFF. The CDR3 nucleotides are TGTGCCAGCTCACGACCACAGGGAACGGCTTTCTTT.

The chain couples TRBV27 to TRBJ1-1, with TRBD1 as a possible D gene (5 bases). CDR3 length: 17 amino acids. Per germline, CDR1 MNHEY and CDR2 SMNVEV (reference sequence). Trimming removed 2 bases from V and 1 base from J, with 17 bases in between. The DNA for the CDR3 is TGTGCCAGCAGTTTAAGGCAAGGGGCGAGTCAGAACACTGAAGCTTTCTTT. This translates into CASSLRQGASQNTEAFF.

The chain combines TRBV18 with TRBJ2-5, with D possibly matching TRBD1 (7 bases). This CDR3 has 16 amino acids. Trimming took off 3 bases at V and 5 bases at J, with 19 bases between the two ends. CDR1 and CDR2 (germline): KGHSH, LQKENI. CDR3: CASSPQGGQLHETQYF. The CDR3 bases are TGTGCCAGCTCACCCCAGGGGGGACAGCTTCATGAGACCCAGTACTTC.

Here the CDR3 DNA reads TGTGCCAGTAGTCGTATAGCGGGAGGATACACCGGGGAGCTGTTTTTT. This codes for CASSRIAGGYTGELFF. V and J are TRBV19 and TRBJ2-2, with 10 positions matching TRBD2. The CDR3 runs 16 residues. Germline V CDR1 and CDR2: LNHDA, SQIVND (reference sequence). V shed 5 bases, J shed 3 bases, and the junction held 6 bases outside the gene matches.

This clone was picked up a small number of times. The gene calls are TRBV11-2 and TRBJ2-7; D unresolved. Germline V gene lookup returns CDR1 SGHAT and CDR2 FQNNGV. The CDR3 runs 15 residues. V shed 0 bases and J shed 0 bases, with 9 bases lying between them. The CDR3, as DNA: TGTGCCAGCAGCTTAGAACTTTGGAGCTCCTACGAGCAGTACTTC. This encodes CASSLELWSSYEQYF. Variable domain in full (rest from reference TRBV11-2 and TRBJ2-7): EAGVAQSPRYKIIEKRQSVAFWCNPISGHATLYWYQQILGQGPKLLIQFQNNGVVDDSQLPKDRFSAERLKGVDSTLKIQPAKLEDSAVYLCASSLELWSSYEQYFGPGTRLTVT.

This clone was detected ten times or more. The V gene is TRBV19, the J gene TRBJ1-5; the match to TRBD1 covers 8 bases. This CDR3 spans 14 amino acids. Looked up from germline, CDR1 is LNHDA and CDR2 is SQIVND (reference sequence). V shed 7 bases, J shed 7 bases, and the junction held 9 bases outside the gene matches. The CDR3 protein is CASKTGTGGQPQHF. In DNA form, the CDR3 reads TGTGCCAGTAAGACCGGGACAGGAGGGCAGCCCCAGCATTTT. Using reference TRBV19 and TRBJ1-5 for the parts outside the CDR3, the full variable domain is DGGITQSPKYLFRKEGQNVTLSCEQNLNHDAMYWYRQDPGQGLRLIYYSQIVNDFQKGDIAEGYSVSREKKESFPLTVTSAQKNPTAFYLCASKTGTGGQPQHFGDGTRLSIL.

This sequence joins TRBV25-1 and TRBJ2-5; D assignment may be TRBD1 or TRBD2 (5 bases each). Germline V gene lookup returns CDR1 MGHDK and CDR2 SYGVNS. The V and J ends lost 4 bases and 1 base respectively, with 22 bases between them. The CDR3 runs to 18 residues. CDR3 nucleotide sequence: TGTGCCAGCAGTGGACCCAAACCCGGGACGCGAATCCAAGAGACCCAGTACTTC. Translation gives CASSGPKPGTRIQETQYF.

For this clone: A read error likely explains this, since a far larger clone differs by one base. The V and J genes are TRBV4-1 and TRBJ2-7, with 7 bases aligning to TRBD1. CDR3 length: 20 residues. In germline, CDR1 is MGHRA, CDR2 YSYEKL. DNA for the CDR3: TGCGTCAGCAGCCAACCAAGGCCCCAGGCTACCGGGACAGTCATCATCGAGCAGTACTTC. Translated: CVSSQPRPQATGTVIIEQYF.

This chain joins TRBV18 and TRBJ2-2, with TRBD2 as a possible D gene (5 bases). Per the germline V gene, CDR1 is KGHSH and CDR2 is LQKENI. The CDR3 has 16 amino acids. V lost 1 base, J lost 4 bases, and 13 bases lay in between. In DNA form, the CDR3 reads TGTGCCAGCTCACCACTAAATAGCGACTCCACCGGGGAGCTGTTTTTT. Translating it yields CASSPLNSDSTGELFF.

This clone is a singleton in its sample. The rearrangement uses TRBV2 and TRBJ2-5; tentatively, D is TRBD1 (6 bases). Judging by the DNA end, TRBJ2-7 fits better; the J call may be wrong. Germline V lookup: CDR1 SNHLY, CDR2 FYNNEI. CDR3 length: 14 residues. In nucleotides, the CDR3 is TGTGCCAGCAGCACGGTCGGCAGGGGCTACGAGCAGTACTTC. Protein sequence: CASSTVGRGYEQYF.

There are a few counts of this clone. This sequence joins TRBV9 and TRBJ1-1, with D unclear. The CDR3 runs 13 residues. CDR1 is SGDLS and CDR2 is YYNGEE in the germline V gene. Trimming took off 4 bases at V and 1 base at J, with 8 bases between the two ends. The CDR3 spells CASSLRQNTEAFF. For the CDR3, the DNA is TGTGCCAGCAGCCTCCGACAGAACACTGAAGCTTTCTTT.

This clone was detected ten times or more. The chain is built from TRBV25-1 and TRBJ1-4; D gene unclear. Looked up from germline, CDR1 is MGHDK and CDR2 is SYGVNS. This CDR3 has 14 residues. The V end was cut by 1 base, the J end by 7 bases, with 10 bases between. The CDR3 is CASSEFHSGEKLFF. CDR3 DNA: TGTGCCAGCAGTGAATTTCACAGTGGTGAAAAACTGTTTTTT.

This chain links TRBV18 with TRBJ2-1, with D unresolved. V was shortened by 4 bases and J by 0 bases, with 10 bases between the two germline ends. Germline V gene lookup returns CDR1 KGHSH and CDR2 LQKENI. The CDR3 has 15 amino acids. CDR3 sequence reads: CASSRVPSSYNEQFF. As DNA, the CDR3 is TGTGCCAGCTCACGAGTACCTAGCTCCTACAATGAGCAGTTCTTC.

This chain connects TRBV9 to TRBJ2-2; 12 bases align to TRBD1. J gave up 8 bases and V 4 bases, and 6 bases lay outside the gene matches. Germline-derived CDR1 and CDR2 are SGDLS and YYNGEE. There are 15 residues in the CDR3. The CDR3 is CASSLGQGAPGELFF. For the CDR3, the DNA is TGTGCCAGCAGCTTGGGACAGGGGGCGCCGGGGGAGCTGTTTTTT.

The genes are TRBV6-1 and TRBJ1-5, with 7 bases aligning to TRBD1. V dropped 4 bases and J dropped 6; count of bases not matched to a gene: 9. This CDR3 has 15 residues. Germline V lookup: CDR1 MNHNS, CDR2 SASEGT. The CDR3, as DNA: TGTGCCAGCAGTGTTACAGGGGATGGGGGTCAGCCCCAGCATTTT. Amino acid sequence: CASSVTGDGGQPQHF.

This clone was recorded many times. This rearrangement joins TRBV2 to TRBJ1-5; D uncertain. There are 14 residues in the CDR3. V dropped 0 bases and J dropped 7 bases, with 10 bases sitting between them. Per germline, CDR1 SNHLY and CDR2 FYNNEI. The CDR3 DNA follows: TGTGCCAGCAGTGAAGCGCTTACCGTCCAGCCCCAGCATTTT. This translates into CASSEALTVQPQHF.

CDR3 bases: TGTGCCAGCAGCTTTAATGTGGGAATCTACGAGCAGTACTTC. Translating gives CASSFNVGIYEQYF. The chain joins TRBV5-5 to TRBJ2-7; D is unclear. V was clipped by 2 bases and J by 3 bases, with 12 bases between them. The CDR3 consists of 14 residues. CDR1 and CDR2 (germline): SGHKS, YYEKEE (reference sequence).